This TCR beta chain was profiled in a study of blood T cell repertoires in COVID-19 (TCRdb year 2020). In terms of the full investigation: Samples covering the acute and convalescent phases of COVID-19 were provided by collaborators in the United States, Italy and Spain. The material from the prospective study consisted of cDNA or gDNA derived from T cells, B-cell-depleted T cells, or PBMCs. The dataset comprised deeply sampled blood TCRbeta repertoires from subjects exposed to, actively infected with, or recovered from COVID-19. The repertoires were released in a freely available public database intended as a resource for research on the immune response to SARS-CoV-2. The samples were drawn from two sources: the first 160 participants of the ongoing ImmuneRACE study, and some 1,300 subjects contributed by 6 global collaborators. The sample metadata nearly always contained a de-identified subject ID, COVID-19 status, age in years and sex. Where available, HLA class I and class II types were taken from metadata supplied by the sample provider and were not determined by assay-based typing.

Findings and caveats that apply to the study as a whole: The amount of clinical and demographic metadata varied by source and participant and was provided uncurated.

A note on this clone: The antigen it recognizes is unknown. No base quality values were provided; no much bigger clone lies one nucleotide off.

The collaborating institutions used their own protocols to collect whole blood in K2EDTA tubes. For TCRbeta analysis, collaborators shipped samples as frozen whole blood, isolated PBMCs, or DNA extracted from either of those sample types. TCRbeta CDR3 regions were amplified from genomic DNA using the immunoSEQ Assay, a bias-controlled multiplex PCR. Processing in the source paper ran as follows. Nucleated cell counts per sample were estimated from amplification of reference gene primers within the assay. To quantify the absolute abundance of each unique TCRbeta CDR3 rearrangement, sequence reads were collapsed and filtered. For each sample, productive Simpson clonality was calculated as the square root of Simpson's diversity index across productive rearrangements. What TCRdb holds here is the immuneACCESS table cut down to in-frame rearrangements. Part of the clones is not present; checked against another copy, under half of the missing clones reflect an unresolved V gene, and the others are unexplained. The V and J calls and the clone size are those of that table, but D and trimming were determined from the DNA. This sample holds about 260,000 clones; 70% to 85% were observed only once. Together, the top ten hold under 2% of the sample.

Sequencing used peripheral blood. This receptor was obtained from a woman aged 80 or older with acute or convalescent COVID-19.

The nucleotide sequence reads as follows: TGTGCCAGCAGCCGCGCGGGGAAGGGATATTCCTACGAGCAGTACTTC. Translated, this is CASSRAGKGYSYEQYF. The V gene is TRBV7-6 and the J gene is TRBJ2-7; D gene: possibly TRBD2, on 6 matching bases. V lost 5 bases and J lost 1 base; the stretch between them is 18 bases long. The CDR3 spans 16 residues, from the cysteine through the phenylalanine. The only DNA kept is the CDR3, 48 bases in frame from the first base. The germline V gene provides CDR1 SGHVS and CDR2 FNYEAQ.